The entry below describes one T cell receptor (beta chain). This clonotype has just a few counts. Its antigen is still unknown. Base qualities are missing; no much larger clone stands one base away. Moderately to severely active disease, a Clinical Activity Score of at least 3, a NOSPECS grade of at least 4, and a duration under 3 months were present in ophthalmopathy patients. Exclusion was applied to patients with uncontrolled infections, other autoimmune diseases, pregnancy or lactation. Diagnoses were established on the basis of clinical symptoms, serum thyroxine and TRAb, thyroid ultrasound, and orbital computed tomography. Ficoll-Paque density gradient centrifugation was used to isolate PBMCs from 10 ml of fresh peripheral blood. Total RNA was extracted using Trizol reagent, and RNA quality was assessed on an Agilent 2100 Bioanalyzer. This sample is drawn from a study of T cells in Graves' hyperthyroidism and ophthalmopathy (dated by TCRdb to the late 2010s). About the study as a whole: Peripheral blood samples were taken at the time of initial diagnosis, prior to any treatment. The paper describes TCR Vbeta CDR3 sequencing of 140 or so peripheral blood samples, made up of under 50 ophthalmopathy patients, over 70 hyperthyroidism patients and around 17 progressor patients. Once sampling was done, hyperthyroidism patients were given methimazole at a starting dose of 30 mg daily, whereas ophthalmopathy patients were given high-dose intravenous methylprednisolone. In addition, the study compared T-cell repertoires in thyroid tissue and in blood from roughly 6 Graves' hyperthyroidism patients. Whether ophthalmopathy could be predicted prospectively was tested in an independent validation cohort made up of under 20 hyperthyroidism patients plus 17 patients who later progressed to ophthalmopathy. TCR V-J signatures able to tell the groups apart were searched for in a discovery cohort of 90 to 100 patients, of whom fewer than 45 had Graves' ophthalmopathy and 57 had stable Graves' hyperthyroidism. The 95 to 100 discovery patients were divided at random into training and test sets in a 7:3 ratio. Overall results and qualifications from the work: In validation, the model predicted progression to ophthalmopathy with approximately 69% sensitivity and 72.22% specificity, a median of around six months before onset. A 13 V-J signature model separated ophthalmopathy from stable hyperthyroidism, with around 91% sensitivity and 81% to 82% specificity in cross-validation and 80%/75% in testing. Sample size was not statistically predetermined, and blinding of investigators to group allocation was not performed. Most expanded thyroid clonotypes (frequency above 0.001) were also detected in blood, suggesting blood repertoires may reflect thyroid immune responses.

Deletion took 5 bases off V and 2 bases off J, with a span of 13 bases between the germline ends. CDR3 length: 14 amino acids, cysteine to phenylalanine. Of the read, only the CDR3 DNA is kept; its 42 bases are in frame from base 1. The CDR1 and CDR2 encoded by the germline V gene are MDHEN and SYDVKM. TCR beta CDR3 regions were amplified from RNA transcripts. For the first round of RT-PCR on the TCR CDR3, the HTBI primer set was used together with the Qiagen OneStep RT-PCR kit. Libraries were constructed in a second round of multiplex PCR, after which size selection and purification were performed. The libraries were sequenced on an Illumina HiSeq2000 using paired-end 100 bp reads. The published analysis was carried out like this. SOAPnuke was used to process the raw data, removing reads that contained adapters or uncalled bases, had a mean Phred below 15, or lacked an exact match to the constant primer or identifier. High-quality paired reads were merged with COPE v1.2.5, and unique nucleotide sequences were defined as clonotypes. MiTCR v1.1 was used to align the clonotypes against IMGT TRBV, TRBD and TRBJ reference segments. The analysis was restricted to V-J combinations with a frequency above 0.0001, which together covered 99.2% of the repertoires. The TCS score was defined as F50 (clonal expansion) divided by E x V (chaos), with BLOSUM62-based TCRdist calculated between CDR3 peptides within each V-J. Welch's t-statistics and random forest reduced roughly 540 V-J features to roughly 13, which were used in a naive Bayes classifier (R e1071). The raw public data were reprocessed by TCRdb itself: fastp quality trimming at Q25, MiXCR clonotype calling, in-frame beta chains only. Rows with a matching CDR3 protein are joined into one entry that keeps the most common DNA and genes. The V and J calls here are based on TCRdb, not the publication. This sample has hundreds of thousands of distinct CDR3 sequences in its table, and around 21% of those were observed once. The top ten hold 34% of the sample.

The sequence is built from TRBV28 and TRBJ2-7, with no confidently assigned D gene. The origin of this receptor is a man aged 25-45 years with Graves' ophthalmopathy. The sequenced sample consisted of blood. The bases are TGTGCCAGCAGTCCCCCCCCACCCCCCTACGAGCAGTACTTC. This codes for CASSPPPPPYEQYF.